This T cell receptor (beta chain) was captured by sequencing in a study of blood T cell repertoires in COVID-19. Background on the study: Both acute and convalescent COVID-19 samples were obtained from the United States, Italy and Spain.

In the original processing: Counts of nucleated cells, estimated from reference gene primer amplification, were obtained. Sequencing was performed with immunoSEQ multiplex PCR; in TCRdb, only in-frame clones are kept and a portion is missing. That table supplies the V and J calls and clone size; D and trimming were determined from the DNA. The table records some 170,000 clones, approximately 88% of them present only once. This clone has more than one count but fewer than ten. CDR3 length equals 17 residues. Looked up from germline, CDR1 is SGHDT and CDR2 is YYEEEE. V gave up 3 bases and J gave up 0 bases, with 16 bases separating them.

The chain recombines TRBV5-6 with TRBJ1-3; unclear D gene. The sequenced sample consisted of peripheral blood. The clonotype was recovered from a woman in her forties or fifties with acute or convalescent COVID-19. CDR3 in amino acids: CASSYGLRVSSGNTIYF. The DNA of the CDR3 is TGTGCCAGCAGCTATGGGCTGAGGGTGTCCTCTGGAAACACCATATATTTT.